This T cell receptor beta chain stems from a study of cytomegalovirus exposure and HLA in healthy donors. The CDR3 runs to 16 residues. Germline loops: CDR1 SGHRS, CDR2 YFSETQ. J gave up 2 bases and V 2 bases, and 9 bases lay outside the gene matches. The PCR had 60 Vbeta and 13 Jbeta primers. Measured with immunoSEQ multiplex PCR; TCRdb has only the in-frame clones, and not every one. Its table lists under 200,000 clones. This chain joins TRBV5-1 and TRBJ2-7; 8 bases align to TRBD2. The TCR sequence derives from a woman aged 18-30 years in good health and CMV-seropositive. The material sequenced was PBMCs. CDR3 in amino acids: CASSFGSGTVTYEQYF. The CDR3 nucleotides are TGCGCCAGCAGCTTCGGTAGCGGGACCGTGACCTACGAGCAGTACTTC.